This TCR beta chain was captured by sequencing in a study of T cell responses to AZD1222 COVID-19 vaccine (dated by TCRdb to the early 2020s). Looking at the study overall: Because spike-specific TCR depth and breadth did not differ between the two schedules, AZD1222 recipients who got a second dose at roughly 4 weeks were pooled with those who got a second dose at roughly 12 weeks. TCR sequencing covered approximately 230 trial participants: 200 to 220 given two doses of AZD1222 and 26 given two doses of MenACWY control vaccine. Enrollment into the trials was organized by age into subgroups of 18-55, 56-69 and 70-plus years, and those subgroups contained roughly 160, 29 and 62 TCR-sequenced participants, respectively.

According to the study, the label for this sample's time point signals: baseline before first vaccination. Vaccinee samples came from UK trials COV001 and COV002, including a single-blind randomized controlled phase 2/3 trial of AZD1222 (ChAdOx1 nCoV-19) in healthy adults. For TCRbeta chain sequencing, PBMC samples from trial participants were taken at day 0 and at day 28 after the second dose. As concerns this clone: Its antigen target is currently unknown. Within one base of it there is no much larger clone, and no base qualities were kept.

The CDR3 regions of human TCRbeta chains were analyzed by immunosequencing. Per the original workflow: Repertoire TCRs were matched against a reference library of SARS-CoV-2-specific TCRs generated with the MIRA antigen-specificity platform. Breadth was defined as the fraction of unique TCRs that were SARS-CoV-2-associated, and depth was defined as the fraction of total T cells that were SARS-CoV-2-associated. Using the MIRA data, every spike-specific TCR was mapped to the spike region that the TCR reacted to and assigned to either a CD4 or a CD8 class. Log10-transformed breadth and depth values were compared by one-way ANOVA with Sidak's multiple comparisons tests. Not all clones reach the TCRdb copy of this immuneACCESS table, which keeps in-frame sequences only. Checked studies attribute under half of the gap to unresolved V genes and leave the rest unexplained. V and J calls and clone size are given by that table; D and trimming were obtained from the DNA. Present in this sample are tens of thousands of clones, 84% of which were seen just once. The ten biggest clones cover around 6.6% of the sample.

Via the germline V gene (reference sequence), CDR1 is LGHDT and CDR2 YNNKEL. The germline ends are 16 bases apart after V is trimmed by 0 bases and J by 5 bases. The cysteine opens and the phenylalanine closes a CDR3 of 17 amino acids. The only DNA kept is the CDR3, 51 bases in frame from the first base. On the study overall, not on this receptor specifically: Because no day 14 peak-response samples were available, the repertoires could be characterized only after the peak T cell response. Conclusions about previously exposed vaccinees are limited because only five or six AZD1222 recipients were SARS-CoV-2 seropositive at baseline. Spike-specific TCR breadth and depth rose significantly after two AZD1222 doses compared with day 0 and with MenACWY recipients. In the small 56-69-year group, the increase in depth fell short of significance, most likely because of low power. Nearly half of unique spike-specific TCRs reportedly recognized epitopes outside regions mutated in the B.1.351 and B.1.1.7 variants. Participants were mostly white British, with more females than males. The authors suggested clonal diversity may have been underestimated. CD4 TCRs associated with the vaccine covered the entire spike protein, and the dominant responses were in regions 160-218 and 743-854.

The material sequenced was peripheral blood, taken on day 0 of AZD1222 vaccination. The chain is made from TRBV3-1 (or the pseudogene TRBV3-2) and TRBJ1-4, with the D gene not confidently named. The TCR sequence derives from an adult in good health. The DNA is TGTGCCAGCAGCCAAGAGGGTCTCCGGGCTCAAAATGAAAAACTGTTTTTT. Its protein reads: CASSQEGLRAQNEKLFF.